This is a list of T cell receptor beta chains from one sample in a study of T-cell memory formation after mild COVID-19. Each CDR3 protein is one row after TCRdb ran MiXCR on the 5' RACE reads. The repertoire has about 440,000 distinct CDR3 sequences, 20% of them found once; the top ten carry 8.4%. Sequencing was carried out using PBMCs or a T cell subset sorted from them (not recorded which). The receptors come from an adult woman who had mild COVID-19 (a few samples of this study predate the infection). Cell type and time point are not known. The CDR3 runs from the conserved cysteine through the conserved F or W. A D gene is named only where the DNA matches it firmly. Some rows have no size entry. The others give once, few or many, or a class for an expanded clone.

J gene: TRBJ1-1; V gene: TRBV11-2; clone size: NA; D gene: TRBD1; CDR3 DNA: TGTGCCAGCAGCCCGACAGGGTTATATACTGAAGCTTTCTTT; CDR3 protein: CASSPTGLYTEAFF
J gene: TRBJ2-7; V gene: TRBV29-1; clone size: few; D gene: TRBD1; CDR3 DNA: TGCAGCGCACGGAAAGACAGGGGTCCCTACGAGCAGTACTTC; CDR3 protein: CSARKDRGPYEQYF
J gene: TRBJ1-1; V gene: TRBV29-1; clone size: few; D gene: TRBD1; CDR3 DNA: TGCAGCGTAGGACAGGGGATATACACTGAAGCTTTCTTT; CDR3 protein: CSVGQGIYTEAFF
J gene: TRBJ2-1; V gene: TRBV7-9; clone size: many; D gene: NA; CDR3 DNA: TGTGCCAGCAGCTCGCCTCTAGGCAGCTCCTACAATGAGCAGTTCTTC; CDR3 protein: CASSSPLGSSYNEQFF
J gene: TRBJ2-7; V gene: TRBV13; clone size: NA; D gene: TRBD1; CDR3 DNA: TGTGCCAGCAGCTCGCGGACAGGGGGTTTCGGCGAGCAGTACTTC; CDR3 protein: CASSSRTGGFGEQYF
J gene: TRBJ2-6; V gene: TRBV5-1; clone size: few; D gene: NA; CDR3 DNA: TGCGCCAGCAGCTGGGAATCTGGGGCCAACGTCCTGACTTTC; CDR3 protein: CASSWESGANVLTF
J gene: TRBJ2-5; V gene: TRBV9; clone size: NA; D gene: TRBD2; CDR3 DNA: TGTGCCAGCAGCCCAGGGGGGCTAGCGGGATATATAGAGACCCAGTACTTC; CDR3 protein: CASSPGGLAGYIETQYF
J gene: TRBJ1-5; V gene: TRBV4-2; clone size: few; D gene: TRBD1; CDR3 DNA: TGTGCCAGCAGCCAAGGTACGGGACAGGGATTCGATCAGCCCCAGCATTTT; CDR3 protein: CASSQGTGQGFDQPQHF
J gene: TRBJ1-1; V gene: TRBV19; clone size: NA; D gene: NA; CDR3 DNA: TGTGCCACCGGGAAAGGGTTGAACACTGAAGCTTTCTTT; CDR3 protein: CATGKGLNTEAFF
J gene: TRBJ2-7; V gene: TRBV7-9; clone size: NA; D gene: NA; CDR3 DNA: TGTGCCAGCAGCCCTCTGACTGCCCCCTACGAGCAGTACTTC; CDR3 protein: CASSPLTAPYEQYF
J gene: TRBJ2-3; V gene: TRBV19; clone size: few; D gene: NA; CDR3 DNA: TGTGCCAGTAGTATAGGCCCCACAGGGCGGCCAGATACGCAGTATTTT; CDR3 protein: CASSIGPTGRPDTQYF
J gene: TRBJ1-5; V gene: TRBV20-1; clone size: few; D gene: NA; CDR3 DNA: TGCAGTGCTAGAGATCATGGGCAGGACGCTCGTCAGCCCCAGCATTTT; CDR3 protein: CSARDHGQDARQPQHF